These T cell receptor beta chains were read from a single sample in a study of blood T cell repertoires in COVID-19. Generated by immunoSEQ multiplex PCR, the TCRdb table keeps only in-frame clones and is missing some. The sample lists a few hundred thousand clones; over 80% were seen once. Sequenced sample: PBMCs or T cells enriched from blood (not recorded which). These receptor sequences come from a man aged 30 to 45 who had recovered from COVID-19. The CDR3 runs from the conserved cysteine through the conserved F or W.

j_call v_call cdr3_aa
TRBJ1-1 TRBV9 CASSPQTGLNTEAFF
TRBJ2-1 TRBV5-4 CASSSTGWSYNEQFF
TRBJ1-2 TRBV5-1 CASSLAETQGITGYTF
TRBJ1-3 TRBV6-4 CASSDDRLGRTGNTIYF
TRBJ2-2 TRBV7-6 CASSLGLAGNTGELFF
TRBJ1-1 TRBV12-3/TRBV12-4 CASSFGGNTEAFF
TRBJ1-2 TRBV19 CASSIEEGLYGYTF
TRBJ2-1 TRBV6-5 CASSTRSSYNEQFF
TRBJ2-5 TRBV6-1 CASSDVPGGLWETQYF
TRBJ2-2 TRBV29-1 CSVRGLDAGELFF
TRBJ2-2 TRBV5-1 CASSLGGLADNTGELFF
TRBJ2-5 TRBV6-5 CASRFSGGYQETQYF
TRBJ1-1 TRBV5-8 CASSSYTGISGTEAFF
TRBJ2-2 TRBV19 CASSIGLNTGELFF